This is a list of T cell receptor beta chains from one sample in a study of CD8+ T cells in alopecia areata. Generated by immunoSEQ multiplex PCR, the TCRdb table keeps only in-frame clones and is missing some. The top ten clones hold just under 0.5% of a sample with 200,000 or so clones, roughly two fifths of them seen once. The sample in question was CD4+ T cells sorted from blood, obtained at roughly week 30, from a patient treated with tofacitinib. The receptor source for this set is a human donor with alopecia areata. The CDR3 runs from the conserved cysteine through the conserved F or W. The order of the fields is V gene, D gene, clone size, J gene, CDR3 DNA, CDR3 protein. D genes are given only for firm matches. Clone size appears in some rows only: once, few, many, or a class for an expanded clone.

TRBV18	-	few	TRBJ2-7	TGTGCCAGCTCTCAAGGACAGACCTACGAGCAGTACTTC	CASSQGQTYEQYF
TRBV6-6	-	-	TRBJ2-3	TGTGCCAGCAACCCCGGGGGCACAGATACGCAGTATTTT	CASNPGGTDTQYF
TRBV30	-	few	TRBJ2-7	TGTGCCTGGGGTTATTGGGGCTACGAGCAGTACTTC	CAWGYWGYEQYF
TRBV30	-	-	TRBJ1-1	TGTGCCTGGAGTCCCCGGGGTCAAGGAGCTTTCTTT	CAWSPRGQGAFF
TRBV5-1	-	-	TRBJ2-7	TGCGCCAGCAGCTTGGTTCTGCATTCCTACGAGCAGTACTTC	CASSLVLHSYEQYF
TRBV5-1	-	few	TRBJ1-5	TGCGCCAGCAGGTTAGGGGGTCATAGCAATCAGCCCCAGCATTTT	CASRLGGHSNQPQHF
TRBV29-1	-	few	TRBJ2-5	TGCAGCGTTGGGGGGAGGACGCAAGAGACCCAGTACTTC	CSVGGRTQETQYF
TRBV7-8	TRBD1	-	TRBJ2-7	TGTGCCAGCAGCTTAAGGCTGGACAGGGGGCTCGAGCAGTACTTC	CASSLRLDRGLEQYF
TRBV5-6	TRBD1	-	TRBJ1-5	TGTGCCAGCACCTACGGACAGGGTTATCAGCCCCAGCATTTT	CASTYGQGYQPQHF
TRBV2	-	once	TRBJ2-7	TGTGCCAGCAGGCCTCCCTTGGACGCCGTCGAGCAGTACTTC	CASRPPLDAVEQYF
TRBV29-1	TRBD2	-	TRBJ2-1	TGCAGCGCTGGGAGGGGGACTAGCGGCTACAATGAGCAGTTCTTC	CSAGRGTSGYNEQFF